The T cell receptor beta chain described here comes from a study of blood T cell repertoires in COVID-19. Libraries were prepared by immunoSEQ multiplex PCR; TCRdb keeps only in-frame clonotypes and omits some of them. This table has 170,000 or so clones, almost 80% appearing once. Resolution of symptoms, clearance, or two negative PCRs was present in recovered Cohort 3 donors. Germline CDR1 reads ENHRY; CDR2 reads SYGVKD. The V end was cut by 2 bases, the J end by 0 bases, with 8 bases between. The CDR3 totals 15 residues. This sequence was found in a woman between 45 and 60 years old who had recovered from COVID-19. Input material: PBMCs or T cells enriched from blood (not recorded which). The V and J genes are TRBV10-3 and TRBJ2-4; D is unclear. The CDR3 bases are TGTGCCATCAGTGAGGGAGTCCTAGCCAAAAACATTCAGTACTTC. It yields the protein CAISEGVLAKNIQYF.